The rows below give T cell receptor beta chains drawn from one sample of a study of blood T cell repertoires in COVID-19. The assay was immunoSEQ multiplex PCR, and TCRdb's table has in-frame clones only and misses some. The data show hundreds of thousands of clones, approximately 82% seen once. Sequencing was done on a sample of peripheral blood. The receptors shown here come from an elderly woman with acute or convalescent COVID-19. Each CDR3 is given without its conserved first and last residue.

CDR3aa | j_gene | v_gene
ASSGGTGGASNEKLF | TRBJ1-4 | TRBV6-1
ASSSQGTGRADTQY | TRBJ2-3 | TRBV7-2
ASSLTFTTNQPQH | TRBJ1-5 | TRBV7-6
ASSSGTSGLTDTQY | TRBJ2-3 | TRBV5-1
ASSVTTSTDTQY | TRBJ2-3 | TRBV9
ASSRYGQGSTDTQY | TRBJ2-3 | TRBV6-6
ASSPGLAGGQRTGELF | TRBJ2-2 | TRBV7-2
ASRKQGNSPLH | TRBJ1-6 | TRBV2
ASSQAFRGLGAF | TRBJ1-1 | TRBV3-1/TRBV3-2
ASRATGGNTIY | TRBJ1-3 | TRBV12-3/TRBV12-4
ASSLRLEDTDTQY | TRBJ2-3 | TRBV11-2
ASSLGTGEAF | TRBJ1-1 | TRBV12-3/TRBV12-4
ASSVGLNYGYT | TRBJ1-2 | TRBV5-5
ASSPGQTQGTQY | TRBJ2-5 | TRBV11-2
ASSLGSTGGAPEAF | TRBJ1-1 | TRBV7-2
ASRRSSGGDEQF | TRBJ2-1 | TRBV19
ASSATREGQPQH | TRBJ1-5 | TRBV2
ASSPRRGSSYNEQF | TRBJ2-1 | TRBV9
ASSLSQGGTQY | TRBJ2-5 | TRBV7-3
ASSSDRGAYNEQF | TRBJ2-1 | TRBV6-5
ASSEWTGGNQPQH | TRBJ1-5 | TRBV2
ATSRGGNLGQANYGYT | TRBJ1-2 | TRBV15
ASSPGDRLPNYGYT | TRBJ1-2 | TRBV7-2
ASSPGLQETQY | TRBJ2-5 | TRBV12-3/TRBV12-4
ASHREGGTEAF | TRBJ1-1 | TRBV5-5
ASSLTGRTGRETQY | TRBJ2-5 | TRBV7-3
ATSGGQGINTEAF | TRBJ1-1 | TRBV24-1
ASSSSLRARGNTIY | TRBJ1-3 | TRBV19
ASSNSGQRSYEQY | TRBJ2-7 | TRBV4-1
ASSTRTVPNEKLF | TRBJ1-4 | TRBV19